The sequence of this TCR beta chain was determined in a study of control samples from healthy donors and cancer patients. Trimming shortened V by 1 base and J by 4 bases, and 8 bases separated the two germline ends. Per germline, CDR1 SGHDT and CDR2 YYEEEE. The CDR3 loop spans 13 amino acids. Of note for this clone: Other nucleotide sequences from this sample produce the same CDR3.

Sequenced by immunoSEQ multiplex PCR; TCRdb stores in-frame clones only, minus some. The sample yields 230,000 or so clones, 85% to 95% seen once. Sequenced: blood. The TCR was taken from a man between 45 and 60 years old in good health. The chain is built from TRBV5-6 and TRBJ1-2; D is unresolved. CDR3 nucleotide sequence: TGTGCCAGCAGCTTGCCAGCCTCCTATGGCTACACCTTC. Its translation is CASSLPASYGYTF.